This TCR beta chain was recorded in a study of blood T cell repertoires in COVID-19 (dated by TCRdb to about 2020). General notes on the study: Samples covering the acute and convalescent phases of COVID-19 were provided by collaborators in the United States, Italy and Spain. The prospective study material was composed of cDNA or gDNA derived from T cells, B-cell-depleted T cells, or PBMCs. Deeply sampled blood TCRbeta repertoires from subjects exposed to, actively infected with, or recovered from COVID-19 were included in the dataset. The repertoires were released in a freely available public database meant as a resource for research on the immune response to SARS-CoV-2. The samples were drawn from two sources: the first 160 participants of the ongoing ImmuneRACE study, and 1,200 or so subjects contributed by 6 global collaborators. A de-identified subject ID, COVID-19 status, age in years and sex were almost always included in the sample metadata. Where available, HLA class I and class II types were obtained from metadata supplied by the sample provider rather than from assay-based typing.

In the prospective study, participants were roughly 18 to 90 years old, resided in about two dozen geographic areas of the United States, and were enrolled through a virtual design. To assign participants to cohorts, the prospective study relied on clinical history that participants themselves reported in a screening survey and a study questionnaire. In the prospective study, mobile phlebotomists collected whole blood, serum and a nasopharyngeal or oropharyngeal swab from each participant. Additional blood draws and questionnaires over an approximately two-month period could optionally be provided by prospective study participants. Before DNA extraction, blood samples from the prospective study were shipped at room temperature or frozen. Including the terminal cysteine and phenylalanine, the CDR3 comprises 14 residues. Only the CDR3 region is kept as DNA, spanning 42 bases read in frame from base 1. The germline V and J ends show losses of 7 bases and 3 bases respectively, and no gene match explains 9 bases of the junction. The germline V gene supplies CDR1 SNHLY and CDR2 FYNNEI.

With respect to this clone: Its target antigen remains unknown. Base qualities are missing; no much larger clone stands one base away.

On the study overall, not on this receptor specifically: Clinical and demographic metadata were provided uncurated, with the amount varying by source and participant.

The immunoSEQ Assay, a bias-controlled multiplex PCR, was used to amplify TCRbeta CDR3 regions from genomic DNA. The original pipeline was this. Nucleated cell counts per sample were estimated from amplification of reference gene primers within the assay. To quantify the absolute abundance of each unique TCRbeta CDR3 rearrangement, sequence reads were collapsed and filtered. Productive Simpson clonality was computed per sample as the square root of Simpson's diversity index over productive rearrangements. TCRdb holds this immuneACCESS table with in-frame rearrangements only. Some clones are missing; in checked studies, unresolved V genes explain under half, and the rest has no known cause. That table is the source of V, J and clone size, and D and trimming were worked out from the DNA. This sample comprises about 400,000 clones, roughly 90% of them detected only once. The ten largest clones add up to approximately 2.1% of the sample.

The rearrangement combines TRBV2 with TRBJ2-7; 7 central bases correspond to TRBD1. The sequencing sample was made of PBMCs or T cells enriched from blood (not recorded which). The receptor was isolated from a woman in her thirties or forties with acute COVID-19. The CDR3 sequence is CASTNQGVGYEQYF. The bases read TGTGCCAGCACCAATCAGGGGGTAGGCTACGAGCAGTACTTC. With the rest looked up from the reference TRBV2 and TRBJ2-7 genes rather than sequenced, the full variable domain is EPEVTQTPSHQVTQMGQEVILRCVPISNHLYFYWYRQILGQKVEFLVSFYNNEISEKSEIFDDQFSVERPDGSNFTLKIRSTKLEDSAMYFCASTNQGVGYEQYFGPGTRLTVT.